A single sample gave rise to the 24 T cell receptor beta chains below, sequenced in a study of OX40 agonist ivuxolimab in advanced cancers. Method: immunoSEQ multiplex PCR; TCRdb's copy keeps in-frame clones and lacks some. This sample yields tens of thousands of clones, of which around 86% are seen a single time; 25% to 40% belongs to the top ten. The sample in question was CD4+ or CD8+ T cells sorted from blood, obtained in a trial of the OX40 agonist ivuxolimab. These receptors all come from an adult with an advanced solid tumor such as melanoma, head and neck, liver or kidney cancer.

CDR3 sequence (DNA): TGTGCCAGCAGCTCGGACAGGGCCGGCTATGGCTACACCTTC. Translation gives CASSSDRAGYGYTF. The chain recombines TRBV9 with TRBJ1-2, with TRBD1 matching over 8 bases. V lost 4 bases and J lost 4; bases outside the gene matches: 6. There are 14 residues in the CDR3. Germline V gene sequence: CDR1 SGDLS, CDR2 YYNGEE.

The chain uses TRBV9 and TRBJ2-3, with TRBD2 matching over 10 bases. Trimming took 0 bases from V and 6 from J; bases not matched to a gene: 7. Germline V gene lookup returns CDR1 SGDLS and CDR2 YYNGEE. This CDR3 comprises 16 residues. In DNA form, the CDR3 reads TGTGCCAGCAGCGTAGTTACTAGCGGGGCACAGGATACGCAGTATTTT. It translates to CASSVVTSGAQDTQYF.

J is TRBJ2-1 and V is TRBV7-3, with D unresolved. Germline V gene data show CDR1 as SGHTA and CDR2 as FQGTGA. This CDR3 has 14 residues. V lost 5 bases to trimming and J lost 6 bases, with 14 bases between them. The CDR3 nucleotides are TGTGCCAGCAGCCCACGCCTGAACAGCAATGAGCAGTTCTTC. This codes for CASSPRLNSNEQFF.

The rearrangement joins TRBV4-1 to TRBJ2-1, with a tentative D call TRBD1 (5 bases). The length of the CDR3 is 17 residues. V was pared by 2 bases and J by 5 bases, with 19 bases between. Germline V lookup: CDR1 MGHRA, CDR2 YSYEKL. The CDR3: CASSQTFGAKRNNEQFF. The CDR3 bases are TGCGCCAGCAGCCAAACCTTTGGGGCAAAGAGAAACAATGAGCAGTTCTTC.

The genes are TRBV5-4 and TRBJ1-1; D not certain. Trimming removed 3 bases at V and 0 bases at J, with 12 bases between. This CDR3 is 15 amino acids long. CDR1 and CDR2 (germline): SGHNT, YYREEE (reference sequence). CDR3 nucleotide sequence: TGTGCCAGCAGCTCGCCCGGGAGGGTGAACACTGAAGCTTTCTTT. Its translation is CASSSPGRVNTEAFF.

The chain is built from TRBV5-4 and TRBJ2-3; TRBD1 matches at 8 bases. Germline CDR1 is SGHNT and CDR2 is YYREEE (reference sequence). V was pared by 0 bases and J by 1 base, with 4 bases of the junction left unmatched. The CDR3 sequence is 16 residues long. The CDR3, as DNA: TGTGCCAGCAGCTTGGAGCAGGGGGCTGGCACAGATACGCAGTATTTT. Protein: CASSLEQGAGTDTQYF.

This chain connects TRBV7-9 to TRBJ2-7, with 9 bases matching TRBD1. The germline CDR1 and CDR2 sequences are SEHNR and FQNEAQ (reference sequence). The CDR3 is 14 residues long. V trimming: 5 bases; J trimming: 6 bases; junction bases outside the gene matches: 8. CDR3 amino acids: CASSPRQGGSEQYF. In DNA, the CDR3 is TGTGCCAGCAGCCCGCGACAGGGGGGAAGCGAGCAGTACTTC.

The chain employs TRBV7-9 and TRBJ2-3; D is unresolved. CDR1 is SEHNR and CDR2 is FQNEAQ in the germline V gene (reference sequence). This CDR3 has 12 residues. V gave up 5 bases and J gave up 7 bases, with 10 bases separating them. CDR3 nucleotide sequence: TGTGCCAGCAGCCCCGGAGAGAATACGCAGTATTTT. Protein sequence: CASSPGENTQYF. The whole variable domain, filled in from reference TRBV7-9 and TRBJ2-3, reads DTGVSQNPRHKITKRGQNVTFRCDPISEHNRLYWYRQTLGQGPEFLTYFQNEAQLEKSRLLSDRFSAERPKGSFSTLEIQRTEQGDSAMYLCASSPGENTQYFGPGTRLTVL.

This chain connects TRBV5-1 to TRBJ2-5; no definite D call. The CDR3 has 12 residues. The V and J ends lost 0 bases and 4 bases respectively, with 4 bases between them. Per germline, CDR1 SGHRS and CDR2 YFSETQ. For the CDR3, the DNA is TGCGCCAGCAGCTTGGAGGCAGAGACCCAGTACTTC. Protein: CASSLEAETQYF.

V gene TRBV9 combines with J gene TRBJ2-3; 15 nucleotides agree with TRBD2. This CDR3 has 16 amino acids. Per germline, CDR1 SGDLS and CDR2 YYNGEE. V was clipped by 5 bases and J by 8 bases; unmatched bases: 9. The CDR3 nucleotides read TGTGCCAGCAGGTCCGGGACTAGCGGGGGGCCAGGTACGCAGTATTTT. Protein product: CASRSGTSGGPGTQYF.

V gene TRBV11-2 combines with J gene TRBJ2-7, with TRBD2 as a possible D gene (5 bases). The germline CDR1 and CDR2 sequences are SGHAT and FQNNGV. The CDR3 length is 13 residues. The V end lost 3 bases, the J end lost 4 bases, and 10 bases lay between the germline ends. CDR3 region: CASSFRGSYEQYF. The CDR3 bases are TGTGCCAGCAGCTTTAGAGGGTCGTACGAGCAGTACTTC.

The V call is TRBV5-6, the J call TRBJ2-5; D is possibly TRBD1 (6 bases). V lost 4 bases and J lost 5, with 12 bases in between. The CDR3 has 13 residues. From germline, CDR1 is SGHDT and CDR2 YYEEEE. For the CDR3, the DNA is TGTGCCAGCAGCGCTGGGACACGGGAGACCCAGTACTTC. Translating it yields CASSAGTRETQYF.

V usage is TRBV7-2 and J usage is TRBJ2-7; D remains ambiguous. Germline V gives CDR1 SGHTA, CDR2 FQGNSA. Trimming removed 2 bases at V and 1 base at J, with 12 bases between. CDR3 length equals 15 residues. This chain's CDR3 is CASSLRSPGSYEQYF. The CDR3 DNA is TGTGCCAGCAGCTTAAGGTCTCCGGGTTCCTACGAGCAGTACTTC.

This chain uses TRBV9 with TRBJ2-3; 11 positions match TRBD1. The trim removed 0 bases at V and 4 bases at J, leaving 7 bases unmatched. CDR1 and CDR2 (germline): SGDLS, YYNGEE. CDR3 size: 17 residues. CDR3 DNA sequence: TGTGCCAGCAGCGTAGCTACGAGGACAGGGGGCGCAGATACGCAGTATTTT. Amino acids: CASSVATRTGGADTQYF.

The CDR3 bases are TGTGCCAGCAGCCCACAGGGTGGCACCGGGGAGCTGTTTTTT. Amino acid sequence: CASSPQGGTGELFF. This chain connects TRBV7-3 to TRBJ2-2; D is possibly TRBD1 (6 bases). Germline-derived CDR1 and CDR2 are SGHTA and FQGTGA. The CDR3 has 14 residues. Trimming removed 5 bases at V and 4 bases at J, with 11 bases between.

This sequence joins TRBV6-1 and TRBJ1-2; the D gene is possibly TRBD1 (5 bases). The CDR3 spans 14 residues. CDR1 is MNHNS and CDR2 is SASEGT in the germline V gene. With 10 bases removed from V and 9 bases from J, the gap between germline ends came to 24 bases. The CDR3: CAIYKTETPRSYTF. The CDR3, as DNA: TGTGCCATCTATAAGACAGAAACCCCGAGGAGCTACACCTTC.

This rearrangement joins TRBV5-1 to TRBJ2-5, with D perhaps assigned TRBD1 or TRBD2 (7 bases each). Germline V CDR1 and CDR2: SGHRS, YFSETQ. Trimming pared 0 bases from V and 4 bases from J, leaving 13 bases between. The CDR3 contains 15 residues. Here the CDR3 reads CASSLAPGGAETQYF. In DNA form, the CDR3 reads TGCGCCAGCAGCTTGGCCCCAGGGGGGGCAGAGACCCAGTACTTC.

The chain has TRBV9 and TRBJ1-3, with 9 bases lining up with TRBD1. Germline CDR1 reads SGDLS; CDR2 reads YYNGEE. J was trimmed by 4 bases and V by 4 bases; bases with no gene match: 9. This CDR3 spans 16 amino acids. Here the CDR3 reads CASSPTGQGTGNTIYF. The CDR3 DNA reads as TGTGCCAGCAGCCCTACCGGACAGGGGACAGGAAACACCATATATTTT.

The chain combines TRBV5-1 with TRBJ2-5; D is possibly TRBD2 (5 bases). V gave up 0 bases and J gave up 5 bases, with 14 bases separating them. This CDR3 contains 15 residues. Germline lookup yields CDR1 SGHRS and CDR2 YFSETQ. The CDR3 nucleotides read TGCGCCAGCAGCTTGGGCAACGCCGGGGTTGAGACCCAGTACTTC. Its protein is CASSLGNAGVETQYF.

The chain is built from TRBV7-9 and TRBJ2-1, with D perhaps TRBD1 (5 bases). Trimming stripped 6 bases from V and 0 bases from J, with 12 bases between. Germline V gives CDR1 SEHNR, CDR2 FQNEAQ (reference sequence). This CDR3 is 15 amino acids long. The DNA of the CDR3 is TGTGCCAGCAGGTTGCGACAGAGCTCCTACAATGAGCAGTTCTTC. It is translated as CASRLRQSSYNEQFF.

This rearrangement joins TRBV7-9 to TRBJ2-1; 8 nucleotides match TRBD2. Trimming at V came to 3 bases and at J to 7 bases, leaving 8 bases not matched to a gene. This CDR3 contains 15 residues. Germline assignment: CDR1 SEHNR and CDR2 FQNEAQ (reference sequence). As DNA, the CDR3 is TGTGCCAGCAGCTTGGAGCGGGAGACGGGAAATGAGCAGTTCTTC. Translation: CASSLERETGNEQFF.

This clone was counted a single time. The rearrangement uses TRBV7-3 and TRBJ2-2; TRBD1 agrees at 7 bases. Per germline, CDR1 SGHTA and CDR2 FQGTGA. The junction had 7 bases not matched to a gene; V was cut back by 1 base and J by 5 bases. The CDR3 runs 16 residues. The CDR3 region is CASSLSIGGQTGELFF. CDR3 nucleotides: TGTGCCAGCAGCTTAAGTATAGGGGGCCAAACCGGGGAGCTGTTTTTT.

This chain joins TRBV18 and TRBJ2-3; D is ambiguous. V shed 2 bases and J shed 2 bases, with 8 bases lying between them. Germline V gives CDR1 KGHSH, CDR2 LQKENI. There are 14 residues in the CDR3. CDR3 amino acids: CASSPDRITDTQYF. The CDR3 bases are TGTGCCAGCTCACCAGATAGAATCACAGATACGCAGTATTTT.

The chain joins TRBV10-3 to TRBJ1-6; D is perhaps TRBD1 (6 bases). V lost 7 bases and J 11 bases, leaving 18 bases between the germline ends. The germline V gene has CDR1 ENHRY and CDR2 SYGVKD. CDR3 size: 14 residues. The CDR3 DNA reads TGTGCCATCAAGGGACACGGTCCCGATACACCCCTCCACTTT. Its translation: CAIKGHGPDTPLHF.